This note documents a single T cell receptor (beta chain) sequence. Its antigen is unknown. This may be a read error: a much more frequent sequence differs by one nucleotide. The data are from a study of tumor and adjacent non-tumor tissue in lung cancer. Study-wide background: Patients comprised about a dozen adenocarcinoma, a couple of squamous cell carcinoma and 1 small cell lung cancer.

The J segment lost 9 bases and the V segment lost 10 bases, leaving 12 bases of the junction unmatched. Germline loops: CDR1 ENHRY, CDR2 SYGVKD. This CDR3 has 13 residues. Findings and limits, study-wide: Tumor tissue had significantly higher TCR diversity than normal lung.

A modified ARM-PCR protocol with three rounds of nested PCR amplified TCRbeta. TCRdb re-derived calls from the multiplex PCR reads in MiXCR, one entry per CDR3 protein. The table has over 60,000 distinct CDR3 sequences, more than 70% seen once. RNA was extracted from bulk tissue without any cell sorting. Chemotherapy-naive patients with new lung cancer underwent thoracic surgery in China, August–November 2014. This TCR derives from a man in his fifties or sixties with non-small cell lung cancer. The source material was lung tumor tissue. J is TRBJ1-5 and V is TRBV10-3; 7 bases line up with TRBD1. The CDR3 reads CATRKGQAWPQHF. In DNA, the CDR3 is TGTGCCACCAGAAAAGGACAGGCCTGGCCCCAGCATTTT.